This T cell receptor (beta chain) was identified during a study of breast tumors, draining lymph nodes, adjacent tissues. Samples came from axillary lymph nodes draining the breast cancer. TCRdb reanalysed the multiplex PCR reads using MiXCR and keeps one entry per CDR3 protein. Seen here are approximately 200,000 distinct CDR3 sequences, approximately 31% observed once, and the top ten hold roughly 4%. Points from the study as a whole: Luminal-like breast cancer showed significantly greater tumor-nontumor repertoire similarity than basal-like breast cancer did. Compared with lymph nodes, tumors were less diverse; compared with nontumor tissue, more.

As regards this clonotype: The antigen remains unidentified.

The receptor was derived from a female donor with breast cancer. Some clones in this sample may be carry-over from other donors' samples. Sequencing was carried out using axillary lymph node tissue.

CDR3 in DNA: TGTGCCAGCAGCTTTCGGGACAGGGGTAATTCACCCCTCCACTTT. As protein: CASSFRDRGNSPLHF. The chain uses TRBV13 and TRBJ1-6, with 10 bases that match TRBD1. J lost 6 bases, V lost 3 bases, and 2 bases had no gene match. The germline V gene encodes CDR1 PRHDT and CDR2 FYEKMQ (reference sequence). This CDR3 has 15 amino acids.